Below, 16 T cell receptor beta chains from the same sample are listed, as sequenced in a study of read filtering for tumor transcriptome and immune sequencing. Molecular barcoded adaptors covering alpha/delta and beta/gamma chains were used on roughly 370 ng RNA. TCRdb passed the reads through MiXCR, listing each CDR3 protein once. The table lists under 150,000 distinct CDR3 sequences, under 15% of them singletons. Sequencing input: a population of CD138-negative cells sorted from bone marrow. Receptors originate from a donor older than 35 with multiple myeloma.

This clonotype was observed many times. This chain joins TRBV29-1 and TRBJ1-1; TRBD1 matches at 7 bases. The trim removed 7 bases at V and 1 base at J, leaving 6 bases unmatched. CDR3 size: 13 residues. Germline-derived CDR1 and CDR2 are SQVTM and ANQGSEA. The CDR3 nucleotides read TGCAGCGGGTCCAGGGGGTCGAACACTGAAGCTTTCTTT. It specifies CSGSRGSNTEAFF.

This clonotype has ten or more counts. The chain joins TRBV12-3 or TRBV12-4 to TRBJ1-1; 7 bases fit TRBD1. The CDR3 is made up of 17 amino acids. V dropped 6 bases and J dropped 8; count of bases not matched to a gene: 21. The CDR3 region is CASSPGTAFTIAGEAFF. CDR3 nucleotides: TGTGCCAGCAGCCCAGGGACAGCCTTTACTATCGCTGGAGAAGCTTTCTTT.

CDR3: CASSHDGRTSGYTGELFF. The CDR3, as DNA: TGCGCCAGCAGCCATGATGGGAGGACTAGCGGATACACCGGGGAGCTGTTTTTT. The V and J genes are TRBV4-1 and TRBJ2-2; 10 bases align to TRBD2. The CDR3 spans 18 residues. The germline gives CDR1 MGHRA, CDR2 YSYEKL. Losses at the gene ends were 3 bases for V and 3 bases for J; bases not matched to a gene: 10.

There are many counts of this clonotype. This chain joins TRBV7-3 and TRBJ2-1, with D possibly TRBD1 on 7 matching bases. CDR1 is SGHTA, CDR2 FQGTGA, per germline. CDR3 length: 17 residues. Between the trimmed V and J ends, which lost 5 bases and 5 bases, there was a span of 22 bases. DNA of the CDR3: TGTGCCAGCAGCACTGGGACAGCCCTGGGGACTGACAATGAGCAGTTCTTC. Protein: CASSTGTALGTDNEQFF.

This clonotype has ten or more counts. V and J are TRBV12-3 or TRBV12-4 and TRBJ2-1, with TRBD2 matching over 10 bases. The CDR3 has 15 residues. V lost 5 bases to trimming and J lost 4 bases; unmatched junction nucleotides: 5. DNA of the CDR3: TGTGCCAGCAGTCGCGTGACTAGCGGGTACAATGAGCAGTTCTTC. Translated, it gives CASSRVTSGYNEQFF.

This clonotype was counted a few times. This may come from a read error, since a much larger clone is one base off. V is TRBV11-3 and J is TRBJ2-1; 15 nucleotides match TRBD2. The CDR3 has 18 residues. Germline V gene sequence: CDR1 SGHNT, CDR2 YENEEA. J gave up 5 bases and V 5 bases, and 10 bases lay outside the gene matches. This chain's CDR3 is CASSPGTSGRLEDNEQFF. CDR3 DNA: TGTGCCAGCAGCCCTGGGACTAGCGGGAGGTTAGAGGACAATGAGCAGTTCTTC.

The chain employs TRBV4-3 and TRBJ2-7, with 8 bases lining up with TRBD1. This CDR3 region has 14 residues. Losses at the gene ends were 4 bases for V and 7 bases for J; bases not matched to a gene: 9. Germline CDR1 LGHNA, CDR2 YSLEER. CDR3 protein: CASSLQGELREQYF. The CDR3 coding sequence is TGCGCCAGCAGCCTACAGGGGGAGTTGAGGGAGCAGTACTTC.

This clonotype has just a few counts. The V and J genes are TRBV4-1 and TRBJ2-2; D call uncertain. CDR1 MGHRA and CDR2 YSYEKL come from the germline V gene. The CDR3 runs to 18 residues. Trimming shortened V by 1 base and J by 6 bases, and 21 bases separated the two germline ends. The CDR3 DNA is TGCGCCAGCAGCCAAGTTCGGGCTGTAGGGTTAAGGGCCGGGGAGCTGTTTTTT. Its translation: CASSQVRAVGLRAGELFF.

This clonotype has a count of ten or more. The gene calls are TRBV6-6 and TRBJ1-4; 7 positions agree with TRBD1. In germline, CDR1 is MNHNY, CDR2 SVGAGI (reference sequence). The V and J ends lost 5 bases and 5 bases, in that order; junction bases with no gene match: 14. The CDR3 runs to 17 residues. CDR3 DNA: TGTGCCAGCAGTCCGGACGCTGCCGGGACAGCGAATGAAAAACTGTTTTTT. This gives the protein CASSPDAAGTANEKLFF.

This clonotype was recorded at least ten times. The J gene is TRBJ2-7, the V gene TRBV20-1, with 9 positions matching TRBD2. Germline values: CDR1 DFQATT, CDR2 SNEGSKA (reference sequence). V gave up 5 bases and J gave up 2 bases; unmatched junction bases: 10. This CDR3 has 15 residues. CDR3 nucleotide sequence: TGCAGTGCTTCTTGGGCTAGCGGGGTTACCTACGAGCAGTACTTC. This codes for CSASWASGVTYEQYF.

The chain recombines TRBV3-1 with TRBJ1-5; no reliable D call. The CDR3 contains 11 residues. V lost 9 bases, J lost 5 bases, and 8 bases lay in between. Germline V gene lookup returns CDR1 LGHDT and CDR2 YNNKEL (reference sequence). This CDR3 is CARAPDQPQHF. The CDR3 DNA reads as TGTGCCAGGGCACCCGATCAGCCCCAGCATTTT. Together with reference TRBV3-1 and TRBJ1-5, the CDR3 gives the full variable domain: DTAVSQTPKYLVTQMGNDKSIKCEQNLGHDTMYWYKQDSKKFLKIMFSYNNKELIINETVPNRFSPKSPDKAHLNLHINSLELGDSAVYFCARAPDQPQHFGDGTRLSIL.

The chain combines TRBV24-1 with TRBJ2-7; 9 nucleotides line up with TRBD1. The CDR3 is made up of 14 amino acids. From germline, CDR1 is KGHDR and CDR2 SFDVKD. The V gene end was trimmed by 1 base and the J gene end by 9 bases; junction bases not matched to a gene: 6. CDR3 DNA sequence: TGTGCCACCAGTGATTTACGACAGGGGGACGGGCAGTACTTC. As protein: CATSDLRQGDGQYF.

This clonotype was observed at least ten times. V and J are TRBV3-1 and TRBJ2-3; perhaps TRBD2 as D (6 bases). There are 14 residues in the CDR3. V was clipped by 3 bases and J by 9 bases, with 16 bases between them. In germline, CDR1 is LGHDT, CDR2 YNNKEL (reference sequence). The CDR3: CASSHPGRAGTQYF. CDR3 nucleotide sequence: TGTGCCAGCAGCCACCCGGGCAGGGCGGGGACGCAGTATTTT.

As regards this clonotype: A much larger clone lies a single base off, so this may be a read error. CDR3 sequence: CASSLGIGAGENTEAFF. The CDR3 bases are TGCGCCAGCAGCCTAGGGATAGGCGCAGGGGAGAACACTGAAGCTTTCTTT. V and J are TRBV4-1 and TRBJ1-1; TRBD1 might be the D (6 bases). The V gene's germline CDR1 is MGHRA and CDR2 YSYEKL. This CDR3 region has 17 residues. Trimming took off 4 bases at V and 1 base at J, with 19 bases between the two ends.

The rearrangement links TRBV27 to TRBJ2-4, with 8 bases fitting TRBD2. The germline V gene has CDR1 MNHEY and CDR2 SMNVEV (reference sequence). The CDR3 consists of 17 residues. The V and J ends lost 3 bases and 0 bases, in that order; junction bases with no gene match: 7. As DNA, the CDR3 is TGTGCCAGCAGTTTCGGACTAGCAGAATTAGCCAAAAACATTCAGTACTTC. Translated: CASSFGLAELAKNIQYF.

This clonotype has at least ten counts. V is TRBV7-8 and J is TRBJ2-1; maybe TRBD1 (5 bases). Per germline, CDR1 SGHVS and CDR2 FQNEAQ. The length of the CDR3 is 15 residues. Between the trimmed V and J ends, which lost 6 bases and 4 bases, there was a span of 16 bases. CDR3 loop: CASSPRGRQYNEQFF. The CDR3 nucleotides read TGTGCCAGCAGTCCTAGGGGCAGGCAGTACAATGAGCAGTTCTTC.